The rows below give T cell receptor beta chains drawn from one sample of a study of regulatory T cells in long-lasting Graves disease. One entry per CDR3 protein results from TCRdb running MiXCR on the multiplex PCR reads. The table includes around 420,000 distinct CDR3 sequences, around 15% detected once. The sequencing used peripheral blood mononuclear cells (PBMCs), collected at new diagnosis, from a patient treated with antithyroid drugs. The receptors were gathered from a female donor with Graves disease. The CDR3 runs from the conserved cysteine through the conserved F or W. A D gene is named only where the DNA matches it firmly. The size field is filled for only some rows; it gives once, few, many or a size class.

j_call: TRBJ2-3; v_call: TRBV11-2; clone_size: many; d_call: NA; cdr3_nt: TGTGCCAGCAGCCCGGCAAAGGCTAGTCTGTACACAGATACGCAGTATTTT; cdr3_aa: CASSPAKASLYTDTQYF
j_call: TRBJ1-1; v_call: TRBV9; clone_size: many; d_call: TRBD1; cdr3_nt: TGTGCCAGCAGCGTAGGTGGGACAGGGGGCGCTTCCACTGAAGCTTTCTTT; cdr3_aa: CASSVGGTGGASTEAFF
j_call: TRBJ1-4; v_call: TRBV20-1; clone_size: many; d_call: TRBD1; cdr3_nt: TGCAGTGCTACAGGGGGCAGGGAAAAACTGTTTTTT; cdr3_aa: CSATGGREKLFF
j_call: TRBJ2-5; v_call: TRBV12-3/TRBV12-4; clone_size: many; d_call: TRBD2; cdr3_nt: TGTGCCAGCAGTTTAGCGCGATGGGGGCTAGCGGGGGAATACCAAGAGACCCAGTACTTC; cdr3_aa: CASSLARWGLAGEYQETQYF
j_call: TRBJ1-1; v_call: TRBV27; clone_size: NA; d_call: NA; cdr3_nt: TGTGCCAGCAGTTTAAGTATAAGGGGTTCCGGTGAAGCTTTCTTT; cdr3_aa: CASSLSIRGSGEAFF
j_call: TRBJ2-2; v_call: TRBV12-3/TRBV12-4; clone_size: many; d_call: TRBD1; cdr3_nt: TGTGCCAGCAGTAACCCGGGACAGGGGGCGCCCACCGGGGAGCTGTTTTTT; cdr3_aa: CASSNPGQGAPTGELFF
j_call: TRBJ2-7; v_call: TRBV19; clone_size: NA; d_call: TRBD2; cdr3_nt: TGTGCCAGTAGTATTGGCCCTAGCGGGTCCTACGAGCAGTACTTC; cdr3_aa: CASSIGPSGSYEQYF
j_call: TRBJ2-7; v_call: TRBV3-1; clone_size: many; d_call: TRBD2; cdr3_nt: TGTGCCAGCAGCGACCGACTAGCGGGCTACGAGCAGTACTTC; cdr3_aa: CASSDRLAGYEQYF
j_call: TRBJ2-7; v_call: TRBV5-1; clone_size: few; d_call: NA; cdr3_nt: TGCGCCAGCAGCCGACTGGGAGGAACCTACGAGCAGTACTTC; cdr3_aa: CASSRLGGTYEQYF
j_call: TRBJ1-3; v_call: TRBV6-9; clone_size: many; d_call: TRBD1; cdr3_nt: TGTGCCAGCAGTTACAATCCACACAGGGGGCCATCTGGAAACACCATATATTTT; cdr3_aa: CASSYNPHRGPSGNTIYF
j_call: TRBJ2-1; v_call: TRBV4-3; clone_size: many; d_call: NA; cdr3_nt: TGCGCCAGCAGCCAAGATTGGGGGATCGGCGGTGAGCAGTTCTTC; cdr3_aa: CASSQDWGIGGEQFF
j_call: TRBJ1-2; v_call: TRBV9; clone_size: many; d_call: NA; cdr3_nt: TGTGCCAGCGGACCACAGGGCCACTATGGCTACACCTTC; cdr3_aa: CASGPQGHYGYTF
j_call: TRBJ1-1; v_call: TRBV29-1; clone_size: many; d_call: NA; cdr3_nt: TGCAGCGCAAGAGGCCGGGAGGGAGGCACTGAAGCTTTCTTT; cdr3_aa: CSARGREGGTEAFF
j_call: TRBJ2-3; v_call: TRBV3-1; clone_size: NA; d_call: NA; cdr3_nt: TGTGCCAGCAGGAGCGCATCCGTGGGTGCAGATACGCAGTATTTT; cdr3_aa: CASRSASVGADTQYF
j_call: TRBJ1-1; v_call: TRBV5-6; clone_size: many; d_call: NA; cdr3_nt: TGTGCCAGCAGCTTGGGGGCGTCGCAGGAAGCTTTCTTT; cdr3_aa: CASSLGASQEAFF
j_call: TRBJ2-7; v_call: TRBV28; clone_size: many; d_call: NA; cdr3_nt: TGTGCCAGCAGTCCCATTTTCGAAGTATCCTACGAGCAGTACTTC; cdr3_aa: CASSPIFEVSYEQYF
j_call: TRBJ2-7; v_call: TRBV20-1; clone_size: many; d_call: NA; cdr3_nt: TGCAGTGCTAGAGCGGTACACTCCTACGAGCAGTACTTC; cdr3_aa: CSARAVHSYEQYF
j_call: TRBJ2-7; v_call: TRBV4-3; clone_size: many; d_call: NA; cdr3_nt: TGCGCCAGCAGCCAAGGTTTTACAGGACCTTACGAGCAGTACTTC; cdr3_aa: CASSQGFTGPYEQYF
j_call: TRBJ2-7; v_call: TRBV20-1; clone_size: many; d_call: TRBD2; cdr3_nt: TGCAGTGCTACGGGACTAGCGGATCCCTACGAGCAGTACTTC; cdr3_aa: CSATGLADPYEQYF
j_call: TRBJ2-1; v_call: TRBV12-5; clone_size: many; d_call: TRBD2; cdr3_nt: TGTGCTAGTGGTTCCCCCGGGACTACCTACAATGAGCAGTTCTTC; cdr3_aa: CASGSPGTTYNEQFF
j_call: TRBJ1-2; v_call: TRBV12-3/TRBV12-4; clone_size: many; d_call: TRBD1; cdr3_nt: TGTGCCAGCACCCGGACAGGGGGCAGCGGTGGCTACACCTTC; cdr3_aa: CASTRTGGSGGYTF
j_call: TRBJ2-7; v_call: TRBV5-1; clone_size: many; d_call: NA; cdr3_nt: TGCGTCAGCAGCTTGGATGGGGTTCCCTCCTACGAGCAGTACTTC; cdr3_aa: CVSSLDGVPSYEQYF
j_call: TRBJ1-4; v_call: TRBV6-5; clone_size: NA; d_call: NA; cdr3_nt: TGTGCCAGCAGTTACTCAGTGCGGGGGGCGCATGAAAAACTGTTTTTT; cdr3_aa: CASSYSVRGAHEKLFF
j_call: TRBJ2-7; v_call: TRBV6-1; clone_size: many; d_call: TRBD2; cdr3_nt: TGTGCCAGATCGGTCGGGACTAGCGGGATTTCTGGGTCCTACGAGCAGTACTTC; cdr3_aa: CARSVGTSGISGSYEQYF
j_call: TRBJ2-5; v_call: TRBV5-1; clone_size: NA; d_call: NA; cdr3_nt: TGCGCCAGCAGCTTGGAGGGACGCCCGCCAGAGACCCAGTACTTC; cdr3_aa: CASSLEGRPPETQYF